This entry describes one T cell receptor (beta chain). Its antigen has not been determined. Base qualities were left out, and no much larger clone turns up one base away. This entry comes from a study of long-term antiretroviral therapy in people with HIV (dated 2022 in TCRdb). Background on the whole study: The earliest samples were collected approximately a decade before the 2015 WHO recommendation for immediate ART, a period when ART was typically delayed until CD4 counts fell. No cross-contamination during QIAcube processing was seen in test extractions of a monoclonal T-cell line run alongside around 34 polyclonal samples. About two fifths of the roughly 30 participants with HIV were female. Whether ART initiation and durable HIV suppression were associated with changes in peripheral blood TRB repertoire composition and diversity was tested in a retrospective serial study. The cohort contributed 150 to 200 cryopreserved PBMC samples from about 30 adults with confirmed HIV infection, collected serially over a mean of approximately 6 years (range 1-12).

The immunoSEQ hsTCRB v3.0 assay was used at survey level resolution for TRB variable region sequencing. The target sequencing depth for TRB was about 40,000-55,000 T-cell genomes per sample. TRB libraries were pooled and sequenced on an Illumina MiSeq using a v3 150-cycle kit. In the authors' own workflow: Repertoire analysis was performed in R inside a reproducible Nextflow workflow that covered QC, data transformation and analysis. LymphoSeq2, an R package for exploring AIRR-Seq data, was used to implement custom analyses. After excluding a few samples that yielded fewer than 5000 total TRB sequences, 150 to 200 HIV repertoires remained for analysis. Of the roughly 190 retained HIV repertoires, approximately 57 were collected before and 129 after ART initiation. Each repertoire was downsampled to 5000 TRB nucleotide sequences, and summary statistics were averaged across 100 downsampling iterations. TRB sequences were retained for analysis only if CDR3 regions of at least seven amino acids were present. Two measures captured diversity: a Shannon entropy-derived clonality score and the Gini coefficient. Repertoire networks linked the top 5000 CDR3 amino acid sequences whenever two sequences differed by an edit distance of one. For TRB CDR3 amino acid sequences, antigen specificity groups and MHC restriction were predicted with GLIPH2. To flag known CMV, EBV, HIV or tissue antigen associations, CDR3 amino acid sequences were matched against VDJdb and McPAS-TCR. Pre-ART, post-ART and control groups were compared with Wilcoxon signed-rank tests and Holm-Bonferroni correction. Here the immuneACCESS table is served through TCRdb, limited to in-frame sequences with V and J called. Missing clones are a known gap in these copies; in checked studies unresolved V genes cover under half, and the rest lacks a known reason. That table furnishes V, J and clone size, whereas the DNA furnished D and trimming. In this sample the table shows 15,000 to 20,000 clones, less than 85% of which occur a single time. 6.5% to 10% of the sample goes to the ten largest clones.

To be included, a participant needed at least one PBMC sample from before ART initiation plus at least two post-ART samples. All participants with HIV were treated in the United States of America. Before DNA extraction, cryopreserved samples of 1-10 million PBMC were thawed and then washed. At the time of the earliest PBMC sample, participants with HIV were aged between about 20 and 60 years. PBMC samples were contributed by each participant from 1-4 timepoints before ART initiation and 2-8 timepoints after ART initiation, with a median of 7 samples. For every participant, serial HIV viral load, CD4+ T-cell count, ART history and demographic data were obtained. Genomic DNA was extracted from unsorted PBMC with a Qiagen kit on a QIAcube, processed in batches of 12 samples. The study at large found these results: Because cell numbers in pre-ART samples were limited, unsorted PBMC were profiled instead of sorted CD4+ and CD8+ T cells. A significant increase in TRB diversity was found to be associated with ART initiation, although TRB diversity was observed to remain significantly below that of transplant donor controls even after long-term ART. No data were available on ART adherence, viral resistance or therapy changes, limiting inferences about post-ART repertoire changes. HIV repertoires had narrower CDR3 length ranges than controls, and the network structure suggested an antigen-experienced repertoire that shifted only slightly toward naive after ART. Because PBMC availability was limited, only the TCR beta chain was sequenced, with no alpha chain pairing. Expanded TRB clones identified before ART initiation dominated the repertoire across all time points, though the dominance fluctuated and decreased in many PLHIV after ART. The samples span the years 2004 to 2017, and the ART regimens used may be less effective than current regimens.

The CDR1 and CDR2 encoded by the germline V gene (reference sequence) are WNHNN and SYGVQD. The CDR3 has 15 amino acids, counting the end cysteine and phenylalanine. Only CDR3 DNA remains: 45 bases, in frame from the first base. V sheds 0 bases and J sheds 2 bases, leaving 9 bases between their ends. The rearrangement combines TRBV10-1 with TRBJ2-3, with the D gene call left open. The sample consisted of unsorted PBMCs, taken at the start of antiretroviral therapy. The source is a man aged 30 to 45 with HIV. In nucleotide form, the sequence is TGCGCCAGCAGTGAGTCGAAGTCGGACACAGATACGCAGTATTTT. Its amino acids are CASSESKSDTDTQYF.